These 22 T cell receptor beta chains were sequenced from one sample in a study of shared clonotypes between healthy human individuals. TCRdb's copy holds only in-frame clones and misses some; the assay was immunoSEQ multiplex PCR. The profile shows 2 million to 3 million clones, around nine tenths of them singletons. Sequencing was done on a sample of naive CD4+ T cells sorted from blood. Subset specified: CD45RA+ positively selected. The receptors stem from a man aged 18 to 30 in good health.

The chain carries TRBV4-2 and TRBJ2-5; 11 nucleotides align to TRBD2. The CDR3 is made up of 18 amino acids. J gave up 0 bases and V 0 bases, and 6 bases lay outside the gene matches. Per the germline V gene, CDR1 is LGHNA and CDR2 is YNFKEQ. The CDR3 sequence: CASSQELLAGGYQETQYF. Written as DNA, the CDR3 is TGTGCCAGCAGCCAAGAATTGCTAGCGGGGGGTTACCAAGAGACCCAGTACTTC.

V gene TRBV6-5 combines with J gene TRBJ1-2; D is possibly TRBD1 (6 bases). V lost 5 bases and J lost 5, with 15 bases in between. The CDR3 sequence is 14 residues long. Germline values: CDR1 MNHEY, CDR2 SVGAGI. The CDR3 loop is CASSPGGAPYGYTF. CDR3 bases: TGTGCCAGCAGTCCCGGGGGGGCGCCATATGGCTACACCTTC.

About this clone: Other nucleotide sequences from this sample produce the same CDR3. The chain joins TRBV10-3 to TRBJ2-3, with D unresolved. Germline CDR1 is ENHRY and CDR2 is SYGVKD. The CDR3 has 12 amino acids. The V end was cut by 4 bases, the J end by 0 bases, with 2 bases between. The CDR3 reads CAISGSTDTQYF. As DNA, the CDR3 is TGTGCCATCAGTGGCAGCACAGATACGCAGTATTTT.

CDR3 region: CASSLGGPSRPNYGYTF. The DNA for the CDR3 is TGCGCCAGCAGCTTGGGGGGGCCGTCACGGCCCAACTATGGCTACACCTTC. J is TRBJ1-2 and V is TRBV5-1; possible D gene TRBD1, 6 bases. CDR1 SGHRS and CDR2 YFSETQ come from the germline V gene. V was pared by 0 bases and J by 2 bases, with 17 bases between. This CDR3 region has 17 residues.

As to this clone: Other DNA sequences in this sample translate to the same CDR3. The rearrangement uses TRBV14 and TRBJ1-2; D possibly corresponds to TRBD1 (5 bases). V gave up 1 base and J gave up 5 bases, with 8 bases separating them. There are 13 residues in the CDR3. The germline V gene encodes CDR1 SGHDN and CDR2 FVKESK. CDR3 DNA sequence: TGTGCCAGCAGCCAAGTACGGGGGTATGGCTACACCTTC. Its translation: CASSQVRGYGYTF.

This chain's CDR3 is CASSAYSGTGVLYEQYF. CDR3 in DNA: TGTGCCAGCAGTGCATACTCAGGGACAGGGGTTCTATACGAGCAGTACTTC. The chain carries TRBV6-1 and TRBJ2-7; 10 bases fit TRBD1. The CDR3 is 17 amino acids. Trimming took 4 bases from V and 4 from J; bases not matched to a gene: 13. Germline V CDR1 and CDR2: MNHNS, SASEGT.

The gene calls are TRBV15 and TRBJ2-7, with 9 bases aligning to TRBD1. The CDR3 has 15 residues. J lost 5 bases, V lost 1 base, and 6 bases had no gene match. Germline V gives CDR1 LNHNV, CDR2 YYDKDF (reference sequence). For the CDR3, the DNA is TGTGCCACCAGCAGAGTGGACAGGGGATCCGACGAGCAGTACTTC. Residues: CATSRVDRGSDEQYF.

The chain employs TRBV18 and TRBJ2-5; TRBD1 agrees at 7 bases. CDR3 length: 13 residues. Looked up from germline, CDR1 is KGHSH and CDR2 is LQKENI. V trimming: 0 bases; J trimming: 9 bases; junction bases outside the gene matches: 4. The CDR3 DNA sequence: TGTGCCAGCTCACCACCTCCGCAGGGGGCCCAGTACTTC. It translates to CASSPPPQGAQYF.

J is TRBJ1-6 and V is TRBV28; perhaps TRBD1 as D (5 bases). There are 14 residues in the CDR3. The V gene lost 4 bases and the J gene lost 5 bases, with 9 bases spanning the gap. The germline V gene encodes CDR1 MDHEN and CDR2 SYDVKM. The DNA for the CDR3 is TGTGCCAGCAGTTGGGGGGAGCATAATTCACCCCTCCACTTT. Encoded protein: CASSWGEHNSPLHF. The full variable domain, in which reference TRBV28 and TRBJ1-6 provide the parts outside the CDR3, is DVKVTQSSRYLVKRTGEKVFLECVQDMDHENMFWYRQDPGLGLRLIYFSYDVKMKEKGDIPEGYSVSREKKERFSLILESASTNQTSMYLCASSWGEHNSPLHFGNGTRLTVT.

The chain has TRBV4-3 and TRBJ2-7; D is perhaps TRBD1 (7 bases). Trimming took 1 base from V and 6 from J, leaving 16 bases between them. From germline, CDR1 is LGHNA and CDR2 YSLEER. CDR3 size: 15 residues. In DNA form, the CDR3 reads TGCGCCAGCAGCCAAGGGCACAGGGGACTGGCCGAGCAGTACTTC. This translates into CASSQGHRGLAEQYF.

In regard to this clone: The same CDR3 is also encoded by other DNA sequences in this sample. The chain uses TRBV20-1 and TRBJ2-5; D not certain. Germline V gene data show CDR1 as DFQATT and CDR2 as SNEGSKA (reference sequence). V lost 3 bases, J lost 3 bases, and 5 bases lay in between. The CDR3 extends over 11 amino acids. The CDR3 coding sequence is TGCAGTGCTAGGGGGAAAGAGACCCAGTACTTC. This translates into CSARGKETQYF.

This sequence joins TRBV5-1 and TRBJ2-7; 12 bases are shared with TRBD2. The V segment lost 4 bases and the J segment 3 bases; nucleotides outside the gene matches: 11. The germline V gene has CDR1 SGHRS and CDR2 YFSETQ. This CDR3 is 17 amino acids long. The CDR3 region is CASSHGTSGSTGYEQYF. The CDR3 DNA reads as TGCGCCAGCAGCCACGGGACTAGCGGGTCGACGGGCTACGAGCAGTACTTC.

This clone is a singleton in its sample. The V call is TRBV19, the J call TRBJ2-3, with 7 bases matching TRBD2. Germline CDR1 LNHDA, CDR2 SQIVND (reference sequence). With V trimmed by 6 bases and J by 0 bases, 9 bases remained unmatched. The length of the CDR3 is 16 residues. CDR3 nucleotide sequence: TGTGCCAGTAGCCCGAGGAGCGGGGCTAGCACAGATACGCAGTATTTT. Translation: CASSPRSGASTDTQYF.

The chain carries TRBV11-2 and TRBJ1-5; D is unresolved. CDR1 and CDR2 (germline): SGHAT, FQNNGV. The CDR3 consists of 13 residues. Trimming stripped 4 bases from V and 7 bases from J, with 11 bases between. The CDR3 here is CASSSLSRQPQHF. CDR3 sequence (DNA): TGTGCCAGCAGCTCTTTAAGCCGGCAGCCCCAGCATTTT.

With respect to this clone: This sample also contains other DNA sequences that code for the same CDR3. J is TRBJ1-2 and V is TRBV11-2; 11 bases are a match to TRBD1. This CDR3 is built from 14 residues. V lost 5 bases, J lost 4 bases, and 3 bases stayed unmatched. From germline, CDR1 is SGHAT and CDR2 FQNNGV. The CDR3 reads CASSPGQGAYGYTF. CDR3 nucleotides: TGTGCCAGCAGCCCTGGACAGGGGGCCTATGGCTACACCTTC.

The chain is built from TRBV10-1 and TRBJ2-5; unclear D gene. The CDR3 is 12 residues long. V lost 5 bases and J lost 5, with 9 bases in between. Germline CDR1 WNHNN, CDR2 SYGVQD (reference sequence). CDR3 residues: CASSPTGETQYF. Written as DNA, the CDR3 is TGCGCCAGCAGTCCCACCGGGGAGACCCAGTACTTC.

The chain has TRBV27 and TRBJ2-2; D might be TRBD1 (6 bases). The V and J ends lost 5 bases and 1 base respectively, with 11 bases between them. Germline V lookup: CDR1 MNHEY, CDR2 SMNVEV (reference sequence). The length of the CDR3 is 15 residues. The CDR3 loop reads CASSPGTRNTGELFF. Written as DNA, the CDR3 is TGTGCCAGCAGTCCCGGGACACGGAACACCGGGGAGCTGTTTTTT.

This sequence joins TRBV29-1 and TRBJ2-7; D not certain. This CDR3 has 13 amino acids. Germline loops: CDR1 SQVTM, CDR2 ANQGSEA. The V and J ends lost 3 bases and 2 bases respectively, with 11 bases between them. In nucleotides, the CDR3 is TGCAGCGTTGACACGGACCACCCCTACGAGCAGTACTTC. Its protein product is CSVDTDHPYEQYF.

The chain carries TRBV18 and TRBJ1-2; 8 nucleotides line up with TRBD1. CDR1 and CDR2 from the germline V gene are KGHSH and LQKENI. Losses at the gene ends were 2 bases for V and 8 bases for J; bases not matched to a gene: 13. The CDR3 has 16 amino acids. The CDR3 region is CASSPGTGPLWEGYTF. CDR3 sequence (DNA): TGTGCCAGCTCACCAGGGACAGGTCCCCTTTGGGAAGGCTACACCTTC.

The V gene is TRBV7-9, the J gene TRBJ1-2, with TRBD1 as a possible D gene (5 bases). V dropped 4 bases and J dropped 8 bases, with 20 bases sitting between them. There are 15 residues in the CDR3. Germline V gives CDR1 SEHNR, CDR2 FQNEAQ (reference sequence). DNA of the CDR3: TGTGCCAGCAGCTCGTCGGGGCCCCTCGCGGAGGGCTACACCTTC. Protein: CASSSSGPLAEGYTF.

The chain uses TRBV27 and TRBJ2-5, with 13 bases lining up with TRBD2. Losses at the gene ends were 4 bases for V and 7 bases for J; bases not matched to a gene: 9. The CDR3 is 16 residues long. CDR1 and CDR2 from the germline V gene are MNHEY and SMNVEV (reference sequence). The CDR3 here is CASSYGTSGALGTQYF. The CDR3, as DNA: TGTGCCAGCAGTTACGGGACTAGCGGGGCCCTTGGGACCCAGTACTTC.

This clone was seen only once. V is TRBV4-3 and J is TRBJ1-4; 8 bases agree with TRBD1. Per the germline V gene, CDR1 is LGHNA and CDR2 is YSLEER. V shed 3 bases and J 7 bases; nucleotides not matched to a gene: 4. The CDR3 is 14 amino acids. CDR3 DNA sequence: TGCGCCAGCAGCCAGGCCGGGACAGGTGAAAAACTGTTTTTT. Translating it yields CASSQAGTGEKLFF.